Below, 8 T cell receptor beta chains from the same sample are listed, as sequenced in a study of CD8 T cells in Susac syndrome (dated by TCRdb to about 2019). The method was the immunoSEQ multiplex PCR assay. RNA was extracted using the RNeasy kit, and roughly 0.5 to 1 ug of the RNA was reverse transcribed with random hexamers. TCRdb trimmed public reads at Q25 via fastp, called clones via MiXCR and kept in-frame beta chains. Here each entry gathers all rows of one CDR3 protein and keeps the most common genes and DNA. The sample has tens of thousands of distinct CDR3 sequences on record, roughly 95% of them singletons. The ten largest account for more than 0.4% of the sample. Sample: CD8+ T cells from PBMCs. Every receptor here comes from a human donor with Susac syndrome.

CDR3 in DNA: TGCAGCGTAACCAGACAGGGAGGGTGGACCGGGGAGCTGTTTTTT. It is translated as CSVTRQGGWTGELFF. The V and J genes are TRBV29-1 and TRBJ2-2; D tentatively reads TRBD1 or TRBD2 (7 bases each). Germline assignment: CDR1 SQVTM and CDR2 ANQGSEA. The CDR3 has 15 amino acids. The V and J ends lost 6 bases and 5 bases respectively, with 19 bases between them.

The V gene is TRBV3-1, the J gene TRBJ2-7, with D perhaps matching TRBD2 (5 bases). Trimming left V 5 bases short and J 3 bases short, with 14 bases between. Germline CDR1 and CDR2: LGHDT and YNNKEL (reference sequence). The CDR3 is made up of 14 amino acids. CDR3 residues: CASSYREEYYEQYF. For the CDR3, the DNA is TGTGCCAGCAGCTACCGGGAAGAGTACTACGAGCAGTACTTC.

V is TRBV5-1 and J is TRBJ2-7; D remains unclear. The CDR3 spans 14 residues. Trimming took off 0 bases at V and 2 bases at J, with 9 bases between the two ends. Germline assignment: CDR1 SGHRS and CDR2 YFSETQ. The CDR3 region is CASSLGAETYEQYF. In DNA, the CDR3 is TGCGCCAGCAGCTTGGGGGCAGAAACCTACGAGCAGTACTTC.

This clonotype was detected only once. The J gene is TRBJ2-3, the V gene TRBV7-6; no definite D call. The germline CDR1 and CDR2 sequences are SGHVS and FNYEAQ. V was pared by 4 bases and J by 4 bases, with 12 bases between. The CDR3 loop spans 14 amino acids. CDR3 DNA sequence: TGTGCCAGCAGCTATATACAAGGGCCAGATACGCAGTATTTT. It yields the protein CASSYIQGPDTQYF.

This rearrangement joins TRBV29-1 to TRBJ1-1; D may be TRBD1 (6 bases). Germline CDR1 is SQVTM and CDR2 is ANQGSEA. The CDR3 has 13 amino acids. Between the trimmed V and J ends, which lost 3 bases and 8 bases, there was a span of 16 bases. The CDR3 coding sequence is TGCAGCGTTGACGGAGGGGGGGGGATGGAAGCTTTCTTT. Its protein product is CSVDGGGGMEAFF.

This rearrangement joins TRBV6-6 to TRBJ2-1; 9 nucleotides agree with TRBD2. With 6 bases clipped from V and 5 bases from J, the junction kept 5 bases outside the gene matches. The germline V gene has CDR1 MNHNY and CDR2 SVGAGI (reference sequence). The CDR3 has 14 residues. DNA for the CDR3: TGTGCCAGCAGAGGACTAGCGATGGACAATGAGCAGTTCTTC. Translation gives CASRGLAMDNEQFF.

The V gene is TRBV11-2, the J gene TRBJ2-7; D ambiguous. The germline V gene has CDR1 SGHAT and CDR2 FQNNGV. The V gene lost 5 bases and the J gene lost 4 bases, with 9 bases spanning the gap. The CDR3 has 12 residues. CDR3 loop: CASSKTGYEQYF. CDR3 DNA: TGTGCCAGCAGCAAAACGGGTTACGAGCAGTACTTC.

CDR3 sequence reads: CASRTSTAGANSPLHF. CDR3 sequence (DNA): TGCGCCAGCAGAACTTCGACAGCCGGGGCGAATTCACCCCTCCACTTT. The rearrangement links TRBV4-1 to TRBJ1-6; D perhaps matches TRBD1 (5 bases). V shed 6 bases and J shed 7 bases, with 19 bases lying between them. The CDR3 has 16 residues. Germline CDR1 and CDR2: MGHRA and YSYEKL.